The clone carrying this T cell receptor beta chain was detected many times. What it binds is unknown. These data are taken from a study of CD8+ T cells in alopecia areata. Study-wide background: Dosing with tofacitinib proceeded for 6 to 18 months, followed by 6 months off drug.

CDR1 is SGHTA and CDR2 is FQGNSA in the germline V gene. The CDR3 loop spans 14 amino acids. V lost 1 base and J 1 base, leaving 7 bases between the germline ends. Study observations and caveats: Higher clonality was seen in lesional scalp than in normal scalp, especially in alopecia totalis/universalis. Normal-skin resident alphabeta T cells also appear among scalp sample sequences.

Using a FACSAria, the CD4+ and CD8+ T cells were sorted from the PBMCs. Extracted RNA was reverse transcribed into cDNA, the sequencing template. Clones were read by immunoSEQ multiplex PCR, and TCRdb kept only the in-frame ones, dropping some. The data show about 170,000 clones, around 71% seen once. V is TRBV7-2 and J is TRBJ1-1; D ambiguous. The TCR originated in a human donor with alopecia areata. The sequences come from CD8+ T cells sorted from blood, collected at week 0. The CDR3 DNA is TGTGCCAGCAGCTTAGATATCCCGAACACTGAAGCTTTCTTT. Translating it yields CASSLDIPNTEAFF.